The clone carrying this T cell receptor (beta chain) was detected a few times. The antigen remains unidentified. This CDR3 comprises 15 residues. J lost 1 base, V lost 6 bases, and 7 bases had no gene match. CDR1 MNHNS and CDR2 SASEGT come from the germline V gene. This record belongs to a study of T cells after yellow fever vaccination. General study results and limits: CD4 and CD8 compartments shared a small share of clonotypes. It was the secondary response that reached its peak faster, day 5 versus 15, but it was weaker.

A single record per CDR3 protein comes from TCRdb applying MiXCR to the 5' RACE reads. The sample lists hundreds of thousands of distinct CDR3 sequences; approximately 3.9% were seen once. The TCR sequence derives from a man in his late teens or twenties who received the YFV17D yellow fever vaccine. Source: PBMCs, taken on the day of the yellow fever booster vaccination. V is TRBV6-1 and J is TRBJ2-7; TRBD2 matches 9 bases. The CDR3 nucleotides read TGTGCCAGCAGCTTAGCGGGGGCCACTTCCTACGAGCAGTACGTC. It yields the protein CASSLAGATSYEQYV.